What follows are 11 T cell receptor beta chains derived from one specimen sequenced in a study of control samples from healthy donors and cancer patients. Repertoires were generated with immunoSEQ multiplex PCR, while TCRdb's copy carries only in-frame clones and drops some. The data hold roughly 100,000 clones, with about 83% observed a single time. Sequences were obtained from blood. The receptors derive from a woman in her forties or fifties in good health.

The chain couples TRBV7-2 to TRBJ2-1, with 8 nucleotides matching TRBD2. The CDR3 length is 14 residues. Germline assignment: CDR1 SGHTA and CDR2 FQGNSA. Losses at the gene ends were 4 bases for V and 6 bases for J; bases not matched to a gene: 5. The CDR3 loop is CASSSGGPLNEQFF. CDR3 nucleotide sequence: TGTGCCAGCAGCTCGGGGGGGCCGCTCAATGAGCAGTTCTTC.

The chain uses TRBV4-2 and TRBJ1-1; D possibly corresponds to TRBD1 (5 bases). The germline gives CDR1 LGHNA, CDR2 YNFKEQ. This CDR3 has 15 amino acids. Trimming shortened V by 4 bases and J by 2 bases, and 14 bases separated the two germline ends. Written as DNA, the CDR3 is TGTGCCAGCAGCCCTGAGACAGCCATCAACACTGAAGCTTTCTTT. The encoded protein is CASSPETAINTEAFF.

The chain is built from TRBV20-1 and TRBJ2-5; D gene uncertain. The CDR3 is 11 amino acids. Trimming left V 0 bases short and J 5 bases short, with 4 bases between. CDR1 is DFQATT, CDR2 SNEGSKA, per germline (reference sequence). The CDR3 spells CSAREGETQYF. CDR3 bases: TGCAGTGCTAGAGAGGGGGAGACCCAGTACTTC.

The rearrangement uses TRBV10-2 and TRBJ2-3, with D tentatively TRBD1 or TRBD2 (5 bases each). Trimming shortened V by 5 bases and J by 4 bases, and 13 bases separated the two germline ends. The germline CDR1 and CDR2 sequences are WSHSY and SAAADI. There are 14 residues in the CDR3. CDR3 nucleotide sequence: TGCGCCAGCAGTCCGACAGCGAGGGCAGATACGCAGTATTTT. This encodes CASSPTARADTQYF.

The chain joins TRBV30 to TRBJ2-1, with 14 nucleotides matching TRBD2. Germline loops: CDR1 GTSNPN, CDR2 SVGIG (reference sequence). The trim removed 2 bases at V and 7 bases at J, leaving 4 bases unmatched. This CDR3 comprises 15 residues. The DNA of the CDR3 is TGTGCCTGGAGTAAGACTAGCGGGAGGGTTAATGAGCAGTTCTTC. This codes for CAWSKTSGRVNEQFF.

CDR3 coding DNA: TGTGCCAGCAGCCAAGCCTTCGGCAGTCCCTCGGATGAGCAGTTCTTC. This gives the protein CASSQAFGSPSDEQFF. The chain joins TRBV3-1 (or the pseudogene TRBV3-2) to TRBJ2-1; D is unclear. There are 16 residues in the CDR3. Germline CDR1 reads LGHDT; CDR2 reads YNNKEL (reference sequence). V lost 1 base to trimming and J lost 8 bases, with 18 bases between them.

The chain has TRBV24-1 and TRBJ1-2; D is possibly TRBD1 (5 bases). This CDR3 spans 12 amino acids. Between the trimmed V and J ends, which lost 5 bases and 4 bases, there was a span of 7 bases. The germline V gene has CDR1 KGHDR and CDR2 SFDVKD. CDR3 DNA: TGTGCCACCAGTGCTGGGGGCTATGGCTACACCTTC. Amino acids: CATSAGGYGYTF.

This sequence joins TRBV7-9 and TRBJ2-1; TRBD2 is a possible D gene (5 bases). The germline V gene has CDR1 SEHNR and CDR2 FQNEAQ (reference sequence). V lost 2 bases and J lost 5, with 16 bases in between. The CDR3 runs to 16 residues. The CDR3 sequence: CASSLSLGLPDNEQFF. The CDR3 DNA reads TGTGCCAGCAGCTTATCACTCGGACTGCCCGACAATGAGCAGTTCTTC.

The V call is TRBV28, the J call TRBJ2-1; the match to TRBD1 covers 7 bases. Germline-derived CDR1 and CDR2 are MDHEN and SYDVKM. The CDR3 extends over 12 amino acids. The V and J ends lost 8 bases and 4 bases, in that order; junction bases with no gene match: 2. The CDR3 DNA follows: TGTGCCAGCCGGGACAGTTACAATGAGCAGTTCTTC. It codes for CASRDSYNEQFF.

The chain has TRBV29-1 and TRBJ2-7; 12 nucleotides agree with TRBD2. V was clipped by 4 bases and J by 4 bases; unmatched bases: 2. The germline V gene encodes CDR1 SQVTM and CDR2 ANQGSEA. This CDR3 has 13 amino acids. CDR3 coding DNA: TGCAGCGTTGCGACTAGCGGGGGTTACGAGCAGTACTTC. It is translated as CSVATSGGYEQYF.

This sequence joins TRBV6-2 or TRBV6-3 and TRBJ2-4; D unresolved. The CDR3 runs 14 residues. Looked up from germline, CDR1 is MNHEY and CDR2 is SVGEGT. V was trimmed by 3 bases and J by 8 bases, leaving 14 bases between them. Here the CDR3 reads CASSYDGVNDIQYF. CDR3 bases: TGTGCCAGCAGTTATGATGGGGTAAACGACATTCAGTACTTC.